The clone carrying this T cell receptor beta chain was recorded once. The same CDR3 can be traced to other DNA sequences in this sample. Sequenced by immunoSEQ multiplex PCR; TCRdb stores in-frame clones only, minus some. The sample consists of about 2.3 million clones, 85% to 95% of them appearing once. The record originates from a study of shared clonotypes between healthy human individuals. From germline, CDR1 is MDHEN and CDR2 SYDVKM. The CDR3 has 12 amino acids. The germline V and J ends were trimmed by 2 bases and 5 bases, with 6 bases remaining between them. The sample taken for sequencing was naive CD4+ T cells from PBMCs. Regarding subset: CD45RA+ positively selected. The rearrangement joins TRBV28 to TRBJ1-2; D gene uncertain. The receptor's source is a man in his late teens or twenties in good health. Some clones in this sample may be carry-over from other donors' samples. The CDR3 protein is CASSLRVYGYTF. In DNA form, the CDR3 reads TGTGCCAGCAGTTTAAGAGTTTATGGCTACACCTTC.